The present TCR beta chain was sequenced within a study of PD-1 blockade in mismatch repair-deficient tumors. Across the whole study: Patients had approximately 12 mismatch repair-deficient cancer types, all previously treated and progressing. Whole-study results and caveats: After pembrolizumab, tumor-resident clones rose rapidly, then generally contracted before radiologic responses.

This CDR3 has 13 residues. Germline CDR1 reads KGHSH; CDR2 reads LQKENI. V lost 3 bases and J lost 5, with 10 bases in between. Repertoires were generated with immunoSEQ multiplex PCR, while TCRdb's copy carries only in-frame clones and drops some. The table lists about 40,000 clones, roughly 84% of them singletons. Mismatch repair deficiency was confirmed in all patients, by PCR or immunohistochemistry. A few pembrolizumab responders had their TCRs sequenced. Concerning this clone itself: The antigen remains undetermined. Other DNA sequences in this specimen translate into the identical CDR3.

This receptor was taken from an adult with mismatch repair-deficient cancer. The sequencing here drew on peripheral blood, taken 76 weeks after starting pembrolizumab. The gene calls are TRBV18 and TRBJ2-5; D remains unclear. This CDR3 is CASSPGAAETQYF. CDR3 coding DNA: TGTGCCAGCTCACCTGGTGCGGCGGAGACCCAGTACTTC.